The table lists the clone carrying this TCR beta chain with a few counts. The sample originates from a study of blood T cell repertoires in COVID-19. Whole-study context: Sites across the United States, Italy and Spain contributed samples from acute and convalescent COVID-19.

How the authors handled the data: How many nucleated cells were present was estimated from reference gene primer amplification. This table comes from immunoSEQ multiplex PCR, and its TCRdb copy is limited to in-frame clones, with some not included. V and J calls and clone size follow that table, whereas D and trimming were derived from the DNA. The table has 330,000 or so clones, approximately 88% seen once. Cohort assignment relied on participant-reported clinical history. Recovery among Cohort 3 donors was established by two negative PCRs, clearance, or symptom resolution. The junction had 9 bases not matched to a gene; V was cut back by 5 bases and J by 4 bases. The CDR3 extends over 15 amino acids. Per germline, CDR1 SGHVS and CDR2 FNYEAQ.

V is TRBV7-6 and J is TRBJ2-7, with TRBD1 matching 9 bases. The sequence was collected from a man aged 25-45 years who had recovered from COVID-19. Sequencing was carried out using PBMCs or T cells enriched from blood (not recorded which). The CDR3 DNA reads as TGTGCCAGCAGCCCCTTTTTACAGGGGGCTTACGAGCAGTACTTC. Its translation: CASSPFLQGAYEQYF.